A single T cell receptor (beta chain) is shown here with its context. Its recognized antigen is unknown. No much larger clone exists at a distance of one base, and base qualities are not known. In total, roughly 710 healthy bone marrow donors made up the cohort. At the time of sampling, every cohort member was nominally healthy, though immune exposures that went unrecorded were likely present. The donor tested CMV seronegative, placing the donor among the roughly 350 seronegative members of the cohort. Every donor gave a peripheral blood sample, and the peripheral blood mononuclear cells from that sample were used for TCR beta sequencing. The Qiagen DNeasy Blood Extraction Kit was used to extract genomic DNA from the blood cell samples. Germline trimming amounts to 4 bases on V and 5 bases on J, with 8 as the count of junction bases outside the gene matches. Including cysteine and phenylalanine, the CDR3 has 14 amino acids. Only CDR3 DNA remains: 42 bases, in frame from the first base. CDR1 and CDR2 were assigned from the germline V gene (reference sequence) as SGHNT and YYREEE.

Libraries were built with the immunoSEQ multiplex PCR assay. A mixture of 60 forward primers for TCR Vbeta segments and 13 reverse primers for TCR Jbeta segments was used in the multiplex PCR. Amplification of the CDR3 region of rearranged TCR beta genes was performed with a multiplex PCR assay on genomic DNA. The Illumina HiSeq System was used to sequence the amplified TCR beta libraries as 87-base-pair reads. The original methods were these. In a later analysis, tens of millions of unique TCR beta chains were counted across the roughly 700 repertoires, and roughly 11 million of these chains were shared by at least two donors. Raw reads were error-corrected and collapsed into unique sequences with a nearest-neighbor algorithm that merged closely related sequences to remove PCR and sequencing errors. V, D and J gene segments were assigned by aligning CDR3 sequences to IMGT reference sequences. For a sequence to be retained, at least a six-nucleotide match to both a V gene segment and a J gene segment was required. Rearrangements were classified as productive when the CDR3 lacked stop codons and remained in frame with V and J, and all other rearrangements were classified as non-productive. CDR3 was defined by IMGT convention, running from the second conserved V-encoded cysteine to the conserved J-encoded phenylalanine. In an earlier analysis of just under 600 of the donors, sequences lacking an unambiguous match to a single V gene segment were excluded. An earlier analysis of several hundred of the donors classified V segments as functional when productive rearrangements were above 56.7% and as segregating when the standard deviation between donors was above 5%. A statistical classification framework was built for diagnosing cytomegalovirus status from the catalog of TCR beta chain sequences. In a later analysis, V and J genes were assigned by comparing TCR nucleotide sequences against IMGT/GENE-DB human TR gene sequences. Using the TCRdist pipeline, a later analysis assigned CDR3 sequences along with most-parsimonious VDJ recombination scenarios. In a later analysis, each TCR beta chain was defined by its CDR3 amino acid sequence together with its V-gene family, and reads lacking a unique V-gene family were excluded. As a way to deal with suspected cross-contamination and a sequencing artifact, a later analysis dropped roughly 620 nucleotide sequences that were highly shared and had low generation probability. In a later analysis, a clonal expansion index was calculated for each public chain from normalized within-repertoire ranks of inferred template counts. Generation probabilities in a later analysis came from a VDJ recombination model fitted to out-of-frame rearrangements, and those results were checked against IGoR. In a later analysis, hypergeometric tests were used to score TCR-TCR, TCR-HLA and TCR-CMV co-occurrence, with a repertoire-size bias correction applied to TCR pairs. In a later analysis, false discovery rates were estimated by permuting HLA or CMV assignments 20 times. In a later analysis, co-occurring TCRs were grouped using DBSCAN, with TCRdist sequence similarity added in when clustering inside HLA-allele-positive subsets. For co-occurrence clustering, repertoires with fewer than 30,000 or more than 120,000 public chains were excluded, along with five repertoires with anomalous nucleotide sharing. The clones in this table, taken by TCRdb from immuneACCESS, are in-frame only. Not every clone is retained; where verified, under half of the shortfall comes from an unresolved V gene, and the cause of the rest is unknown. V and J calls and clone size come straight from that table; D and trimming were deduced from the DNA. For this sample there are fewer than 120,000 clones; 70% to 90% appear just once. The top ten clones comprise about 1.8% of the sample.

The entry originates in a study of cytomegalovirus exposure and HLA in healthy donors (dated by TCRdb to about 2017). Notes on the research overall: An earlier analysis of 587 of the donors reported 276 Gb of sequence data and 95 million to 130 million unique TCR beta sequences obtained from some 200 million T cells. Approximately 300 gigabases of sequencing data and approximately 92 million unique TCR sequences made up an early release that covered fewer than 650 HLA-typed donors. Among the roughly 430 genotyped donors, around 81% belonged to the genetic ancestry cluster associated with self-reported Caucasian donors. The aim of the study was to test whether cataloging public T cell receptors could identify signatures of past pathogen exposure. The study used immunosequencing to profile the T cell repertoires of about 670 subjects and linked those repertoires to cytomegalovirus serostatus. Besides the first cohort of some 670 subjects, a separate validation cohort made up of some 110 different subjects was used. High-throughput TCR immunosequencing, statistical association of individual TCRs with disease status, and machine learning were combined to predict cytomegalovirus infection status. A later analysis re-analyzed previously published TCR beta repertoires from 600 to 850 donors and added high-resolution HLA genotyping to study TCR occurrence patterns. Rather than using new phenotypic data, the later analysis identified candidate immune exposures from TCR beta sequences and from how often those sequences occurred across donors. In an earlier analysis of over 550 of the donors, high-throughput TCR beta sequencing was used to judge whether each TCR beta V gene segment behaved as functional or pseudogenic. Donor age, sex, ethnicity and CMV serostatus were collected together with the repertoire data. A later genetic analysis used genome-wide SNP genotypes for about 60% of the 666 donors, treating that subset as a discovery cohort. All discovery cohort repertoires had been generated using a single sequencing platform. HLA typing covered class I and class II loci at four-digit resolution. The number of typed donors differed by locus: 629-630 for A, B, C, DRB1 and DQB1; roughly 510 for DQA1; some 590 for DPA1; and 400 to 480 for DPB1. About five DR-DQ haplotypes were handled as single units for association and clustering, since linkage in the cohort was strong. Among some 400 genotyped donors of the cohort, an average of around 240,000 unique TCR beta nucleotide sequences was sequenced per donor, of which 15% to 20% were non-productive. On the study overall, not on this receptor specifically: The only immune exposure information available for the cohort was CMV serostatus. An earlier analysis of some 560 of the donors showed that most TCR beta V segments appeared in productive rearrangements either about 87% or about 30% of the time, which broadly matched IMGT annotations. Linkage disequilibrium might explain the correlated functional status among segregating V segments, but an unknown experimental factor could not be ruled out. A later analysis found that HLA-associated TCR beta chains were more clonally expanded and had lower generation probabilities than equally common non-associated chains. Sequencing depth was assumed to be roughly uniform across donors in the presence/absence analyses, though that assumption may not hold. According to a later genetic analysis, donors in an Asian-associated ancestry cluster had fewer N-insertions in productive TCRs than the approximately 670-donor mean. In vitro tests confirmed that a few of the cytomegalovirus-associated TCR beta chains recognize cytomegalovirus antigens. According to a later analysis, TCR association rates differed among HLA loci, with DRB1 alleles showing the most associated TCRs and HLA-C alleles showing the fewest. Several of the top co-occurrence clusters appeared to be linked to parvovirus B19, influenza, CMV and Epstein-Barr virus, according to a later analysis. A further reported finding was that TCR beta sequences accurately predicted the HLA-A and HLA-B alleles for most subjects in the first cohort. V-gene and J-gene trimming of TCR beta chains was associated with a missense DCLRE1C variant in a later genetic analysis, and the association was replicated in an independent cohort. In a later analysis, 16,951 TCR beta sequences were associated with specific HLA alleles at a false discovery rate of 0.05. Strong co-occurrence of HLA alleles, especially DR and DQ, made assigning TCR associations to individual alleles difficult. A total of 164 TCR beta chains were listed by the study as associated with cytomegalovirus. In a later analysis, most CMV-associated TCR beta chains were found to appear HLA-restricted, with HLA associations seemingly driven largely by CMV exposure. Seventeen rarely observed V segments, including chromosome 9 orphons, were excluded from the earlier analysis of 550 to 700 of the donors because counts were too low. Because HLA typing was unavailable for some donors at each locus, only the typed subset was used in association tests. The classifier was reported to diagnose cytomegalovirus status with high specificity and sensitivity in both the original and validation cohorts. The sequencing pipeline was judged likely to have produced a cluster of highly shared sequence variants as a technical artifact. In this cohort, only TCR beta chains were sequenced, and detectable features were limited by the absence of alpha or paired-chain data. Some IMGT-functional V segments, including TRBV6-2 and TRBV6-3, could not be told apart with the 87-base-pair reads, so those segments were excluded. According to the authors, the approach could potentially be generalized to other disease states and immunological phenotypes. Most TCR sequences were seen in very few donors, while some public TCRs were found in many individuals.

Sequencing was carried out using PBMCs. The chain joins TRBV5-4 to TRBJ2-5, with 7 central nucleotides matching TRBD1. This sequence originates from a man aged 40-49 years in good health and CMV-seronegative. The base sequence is TGTGCCAGCAGCCCGACAGGGTTGCGGGAGACCCAGTACTTC. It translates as CASSPTGLRETQYF.